The 28 T cell receptor beta chains presented below share a single source sample, sequenced in a study of blood T cell repertoires in COVID-19. The method was immunoSEQ multiplex PCR; TCRdb's version includes in-frame clones alone and lacks a portion of them. Among approximately 160,000 clones, around 85% were seen once, and the ten largest hold 1.2%. The specimen was peripheral blood. The receptors were gathered from a man aged 60 to 69 who had recovered from COVID-19.

The chain is built from TRBV3-1 (or the pseudogene TRBV3-2) and TRBJ2-5, with D unclear. The germline gives CDR1 LGHDT, CDR2 YNNKEL (reference sequence). The length of the CDR3 is 16 residues. Trimming took 4 bases from V and 5 from J, leaving 20 bases between them. The CDR3 loop reads CASSPVAAAAMETQYF. Here the CDR3 DNA reads TGTGCCAGCAGCCCAGTGGCCGCCGCGGCCATGGAGACCCAGTACTTC.

The chain recombines TRBV6-5 with TRBJ2-2; D gene unclear. Germline V gene sequence: CDR1 MNHEY, CDR2 SVGAGI. CDR3 length equals 13 residues. The ends were cut back, 0 bases at V and 7 bases at J, with 6 bases in the middle. The CDR3 DNA is TGTGCCAGCAGTTACTCCCGAGTCGGGGAGCTGTTTTTT. It yields the protein CASSYSRVGELFF.

The CDR3: CASSIGQTSNQPQHF. Written as DNA, the CDR3 is TGTGCCAGCAGTATAGGACAGACTAGCAATCAGCCCCAGCATTTT. V gene TRBV2 combines with J gene TRBJ1-5; D might be TRBD1 (6 bases). Germline V CDR1 and CDR2: SNHLY, FYNNEI. CDR3 length: 15 amino acids. V was clipped by 5 bases and J by 0 bases, with 11 bases between them.

In its sample, this clone was seen a few times. This rearrangement joins TRBV7-9 to TRBJ1-2, with 12 bases identical to TRBD1. V was clipped by 0 bases and J by 4 bases; unmatched bases: 6. The CDR3 contains 17 residues. The germline CDR1 and CDR2 sequences are SEHNR and FQNEAQ (reference sequence). The CDR3 loop is CASSLAGTGGLSYGYTF. Here the CDR3 DNA reads TGTGCCAGCAGCTTAGCAGGGACAGGGGGCCTCAGCTATGGCTACACCTTC.

The chain employs TRBV10-3 and TRBJ2-3; 9 bases align to TRBD2. CDR3 length equals 14 residues. Germline CDR1 reads ENHRY; CDR2 reads SYGVKD. V lost 7 bases to trimming and J lost 2 bases; unmatched junction nucleotides: 4. CDR3 sequence (DNA): TGTGCCATCAACGCGGGGGGGTTCACAGATACGCAGTATTTT. It is translated as CAINAGGFTDTQYF.

The chain has TRBV6-5 and TRBJ1-1, with a weak D call TRBD1 (6 bases). The CDR3 loop spans 15 amino acids. Per the germline V gene, CDR1 is MNHEY and CDR2 is SVGAGI. Deletions cut 5 bases from V and 0 bases from J, with 13 bases between. CDR3 region: CASSQDSFLNTEAFF. The CDR3 DNA follows: TGTGCCAGCAGTCAGGACAGCTTCCTGAACACTGAAGCTTTCTTT.

This sequence joins TRBV5-1 and TRBJ1-6; TRBD1 might be the D (5 bases). V lost 4 bases, J lost 0 bases, and 8 bases lay in between. The CDR3 is 15 residues long. Germline lookup yields CDR1 SGHRS and CDR2 YFSETQ. CDR3 sequence: CASSQGTSYNSPLHF. The CDR3 bases are TGCGCCAGCAGCCAGGGAACCTCCTATAATTCACCCCTCCACTTT.

DNA of the CDR3: TGTGCCAGCAGCTTACTGACAGAAGAGTTCTATGGCTACACCTTC. Protein sequence: CASSLLTEEFYGYTF. The chain recombines TRBV7-6 with TRBJ1-2, with D perhaps matching TRBD1 (5 bases). With 2 bases removed from V and 4 bases from J, the gap between germline ends came to 14 bases. Germline-derived CDR1 and CDR2 are SGHVS and FNYEAQ. CDR3 length: 15 amino acids.

This sequence joins TRBV7-3 and TRBJ1-1; D ambiguous. V lost 4 bases and J lost 1, with 7 bases in between. This CDR3 comprises 13 residues. Germline CDR1 SGHTA, CDR2 FQGTGA. CDR3 protein: CASSYDTNTEAFF. In DNA form, the CDR3 reads TGTGCCAGCAGCTACGACACGAACACTGAAGCTTTCTTT.

J is TRBJ1-5 and V is TRBV19; D possibly corresponds to TRBD1 (6 bases). Looked up from germline, CDR1 is LNHDA and CDR2 is SQIVND (reference sequence). This CDR3 spans 15 amino acids. V lost 7 bases to trimming and J lost 2 bases, with 15 bases between them. CDR3: CASIPGEGGNQPQHF. In DNA, the CDR3 is TGTGCCAGTATCCCAGGGGAGGGAGGCAATCAGCCCCAGCATTTT.

This clone appeared a single time. The chain carries TRBV30 and TRBJ1-2, with D tentatively TRBD1 (5 bases). The CDR3 consists of 11 residues. Germline V lookup: CDR1 GTSNPN, CDR2 SVGIG (reference sequence). Deletions cut 3 bases from V and 8 bases from J, with 10 bases between. CDR3 bases: TGTGCCTGGAGCTCAGGACAAGGCTACACCTTC. It yields the protein CAWSSGQGYTF.

This sequence joins TRBV7-6 and TRBJ2-7, with D tentatively TRBD2 (7 bases). CDR3 length equals 16 residues. The ends were cut back, 5 bases at V and 3 bases at J, with 20 bases in the middle. Germline CDR1 reads SGHVS; CDR2 reads FNYEAQ. In DNA form, the CDR3 reads TGTGCCAGCAGCCCCGGGGGGACATCCCTCCTCTACGAGCAGTACTTC. Translated: CASSPGGTSLLYEQYF.

The chain carries TRBV20-1 and TRBJ2-7, with TRBD1 matching 9 bases. Trimming took 3 bases from V and 4 from J; bases not matched to a gene: 10. The CDR3 is 15 residues long. CDR1 is DFQATT, CDR2 SNEGSKA, per germline (reference sequence). This CDR3 reads CSASRARQGVYEQYF. CDR3 nucleotides: TGCAGTGCTAGTAGAGCGCGACAGGGGGTATACGAGCAGTACTTC.

This clone was seen once. The chain carries TRBV24-1 and TRBJ2-1; tentative D call: TRBD2 (6 bases). The germline V gene has CDR1 KGHDR and CDR2 SFDVKD. The CDR3 runs to 16 residues. The V gene lost 0 bases and the J gene lost 8 bases, with 16 bases spanning the gap. CDR3 DNA: TGTGCCACCAGTGATTTGGGGGGGATTTCTACCGATGAGCAGTTCTTC. It specifies CATSDLGGISTDEQFF.

This chain uses TRBV7-2 with TRBJ1-1; tentatively, D is TRBD1 (5 bases). CDR3 length: 13 residues. Trimming shortened V by 5 bases and J by 1 base, and 8 bases separated the two germline ends. The germline CDR1 and CDR2 sequences are SGHTA and FQGNSA. The CDR3 nucleotides are TGTGCCAGCAGCCGGGGGGGGAACACTGAAGCTTTCTTT. This encodes CASSRGGNTEAFF.

The V and J genes are TRBV7-3 and TRBJ2-3; 7 nucleotides agree with TRBD2. Germline V gene data show CDR1 as SGHTA and CDR2 as FQGTGA. Losses at the gene ends were 5 bases for V and 2 bases for J; bases not matched to a gene: 4. The CDR3 totals 14 residues. The CDR3 region has the DNA TGTGCCAGCAGCCCGGGACTAAACACAGATACGCAGTATTTT. It is translated as CASSPGLNTDTQYF. The whole variable domain, filled in from reference TRBV7-3 and TRBJ2-3, reads GAGVSQTPSNKVTEKGKYVELRCDPISGHTALYWYRQSLGQGPEFLIYFQGTGAADDSGLPNDRFFAVRPEGSVSTLKIQRTERGDSAVYLCASSPGLNTDTQYFGPGTRLTVL.

J is TRBJ1-3 and V is TRBV3-1 (or the pseudogene TRBV3-2); no clear D. Germline values: CDR1 LGHDT, CDR2 YNNKEL (reference sequence). Trimming took 1 base from V and 7 from J, leaving 14 bases between them. This CDR3 has 15 amino acids. CDR3 nucleotide sequence: TGTGCCAGCAGCCAAGGAGAGGCCCGGGGTAACACCATATATTTT. It encodes CASSQGEARGNTIYF.

Only a few counts were recorded for this clone. The chain uses TRBV7-2 and TRBJ1-2; 7 nucleotides match TRBD1. The germline V gene has CDR1 SGHTA and CDR2 FQGNSA. V gave up 4 bases and J gave up 5 bases; unmatched junction bases: 10. The CDR3 contains 15 residues. The CDR3 region is CASSSEKGASYGYTF. For the CDR3, the DNA is TGTGCCAGCAGCTCTGAAAAGGGGGCTAGTTATGGCTACACCTTC.

The genes are TRBV5-1 and TRBJ1-2; D uncertain. This CDR3 has 18 amino acids. V shed 0 bases and J shed 4 bases, with 22 bases lying between them. Germline V CDR1 and CDR2: SGHRS, YFSETQ. In DNA, the CDR3 is TGCGCCAGCAGCTTGGCCCCTGGACTGGGAACTGTGGGCTATGGCTACACCTTC. Amino acid sequence: CASSLAPGLGTVGYGYTF.

The rearrangement uses TRBV7-2 and TRBJ2-7; a possible D gene is TRBD2 (5 bases). The CDR3 runs to 14 residues. The germline V and J ends were trimmed by 5 bases and 3 bases, with 14 bases remaining between them. From germline, CDR1 is SGHTA and CDR2 FQGNSA. The CDR3 loop reads CASSPDYRSYEQYF. The CDR3 coding sequence is TGTGCCAGCAGCCCCGACTATCGTAGCTACGAGCAGTACTTC. Full variable domain (rest looked up from reference TRBV7-2 and TRBJ2-7): GAGVSQSPSNKVTEKGKDVELRCDPISGHTALYWYRQSLGQGLEFLIYFQGNSAPDKSGLPSDRFSAERTGGSVSTLTIQRTQQEDSAVYLCASSPDYRSYEQYFGPGTRLTVT.

V is TRBV14 and J is TRBJ1-2; D unresolved. The CDR3 is made up of 15 amino acids. The germline V and J ends were trimmed by 4 bases and 2 bases, with 14 bases remaining between them. The germline V gene encodes CDR1 SGHDN and CDR2 FVKESK. CDR3 sequence: CASSPAGTANYGYTF. As DNA, the CDR3 is TGTGCCAGCAGCCCGGCAGGAACAGCCAACTATGGCTACACCTTC. Using reference TRBV14 and TRBJ1-2 for the parts outside the CDR3, the full variable domain is EAGVTQFPSHSVIEKGQTVTLRCDPISGHDNLYWYRRVMGKEIKFLLHFVKESKQDESGMPNNRFLAERTGGTYSTLKVQPAELEDSGVYFCASSPAGTANYGYTFGSGTRLTVV.

This rearrangement joins TRBV6-6 to TRBJ2-7, with D hard to call. The CDR3 is 13 amino acids. V lost 2 bases and J 5 bases, leaving 10 bases between the germline ends. In germline, CDR1 is MNHNY, CDR2 SVGAGI (reference sequence). This CDR3 is CASSYGPGDEQYF. The CDR3 region has the DNA TGTGCCAGCAGTTACGGGCCTGGCGACGAGCAGTACTTC.

The CDR3 spells CASSTTGGSNEKLFF. CDR3 DNA sequence: TGTGCCAGCAGTACCACAGGGGGGAGTAATGAAAAACTGTTTTTT. The chain employs TRBV6-5 and TRBJ1-4; 8 bases agree with TRBD1. V lost 5 bases and J lost 4; bases outside the gene matches: 6. This CDR3 spans 15 amino acids. Germline-derived CDR1 and CDR2 are MNHEY and SVGAGI.

This clone was seen just once. The chain combines TRBV4-1 with TRBJ2-4; perhaps TRBD2 as D (5 bases). V lost 0 bases to trimming and J lost 10 bases, with 10 bases between them. The CDR3 consists of 13 residues. The germline V gene encodes CDR1 MGHRA and CDR2 YSYEKL. CDR3 sequence: CASSQDGNGIQYF. The CDR3 DNA is TGCGCCAGCAGCCAAGACGGGAACGGAATTCAGTACTTC.

This chain connects TRBV19 to TRBJ1-2, with 7 bases identical to TRBD1. CDR1 is LNHDA and CDR2 is SQIVND in the germline V gene (reference sequence). V trimming: 4 bases; J trimming: 3 bases; junction bases outside the gene matches: 5. The CDR3 extends over 14 amino acids. CDR3 nucleotide sequence: TGTGCCAGTAGTAAGGCAGGGGGAGACTATGGCTACACCTTC. Its translation is CASSKAGGDYGYTF.

The chain carries TRBV5-5 and TRBJ2-2, with TRBD1 as a possible D gene (5 bases). Germline V gene lookup returns CDR1 SGHKS and CDR2 YYEKEE (reference sequence). V was shortened by 1 base and J by 0 bases, with 10 bases between the two germline ends. The CDR3 contains 16 residues. Here the CDR3 reads CASSLTGDPNTGELFF. The CDR3 nucleotides are TGTGCCAGCAGCTTGACAGGAGACCCGAACACCGGGGAGCTGTTTTTT.

V is TRBV18 and J is TRBJ2-7, with 11 nucleotides matching TRBD1. The germline gives CDR1 KGHSH, CDR2 LQKENI. V was clipped by 3 bases and J by 3 bases; unmatched bases: 4. The CDR3 totals 15 residues. The CDR3 here is CASSPQDRGHYEQYF. CDR3 nucleotide sequence: TGTGCCAGCTCACCTCAGGACAGGGGGCACTACGAGCAGTACTTC.

The V and J genes are TRBV7-9 and TRBJ1-2; no firm D call. CDR1 and CDR2 (germline): SEHNR, FQNEAQ (reference sequence). V was clipped by 1 base and J by 7 bases, with 19 bases between them. The length of the CDR3 is 16 residues. This CDR3 reads CASSLGQQEAARGYTF. CDR3 nucleotide sequence: TGTGCCAGCAGCTTAGGGCAGCAGGAAGCAGCTCGTGGCTACACCTTC.